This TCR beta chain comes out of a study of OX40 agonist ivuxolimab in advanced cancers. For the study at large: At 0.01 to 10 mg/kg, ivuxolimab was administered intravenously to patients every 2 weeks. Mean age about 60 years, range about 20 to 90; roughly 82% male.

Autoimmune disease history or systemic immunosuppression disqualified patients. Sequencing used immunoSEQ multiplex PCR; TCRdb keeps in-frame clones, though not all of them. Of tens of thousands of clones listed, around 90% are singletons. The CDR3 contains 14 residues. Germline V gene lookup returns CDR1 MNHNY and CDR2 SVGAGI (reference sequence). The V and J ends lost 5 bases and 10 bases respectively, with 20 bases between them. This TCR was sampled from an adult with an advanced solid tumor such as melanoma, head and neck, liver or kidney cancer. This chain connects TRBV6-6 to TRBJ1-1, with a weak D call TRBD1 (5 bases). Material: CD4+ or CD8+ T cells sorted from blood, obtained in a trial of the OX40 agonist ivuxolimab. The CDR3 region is CASSPTGTEDGAFF. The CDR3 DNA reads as TGTGCCAGCAGTCCCACGGGGACCGAGGATGGAGCTTTCTTT.